A single T cell receptor (beta chain) is shown here with its context. The antigen is not known. The data stem from a study of cytomegalovirus exposure and HLA in healthy donors. CDR1 LNHNV and CDR2 YYDKDF come from the germline V gene (reference sequence). CDR3 length: 16 residues. V lost 4 bases and J lost 8; bases outside the gene matches: 14. Study observations and caveats: It was in a later analysis that TCR association rates were seen to vary by HLA locus, highest for DRB1 and lowest for HLA-C. TCR beta chains associated with HLA were, in a later analysis, more clonally expanded than equally common others. Three CMV-associated chains were confirmed in vitro to be specific for CMV antigens.

The primer mix had 60 Vbeta and 13 Jbeta primers. Assay used: immunoSEQ multiplex PCR; TCRdb lists only in-frame clones, some missing. Of 140,000 to 150,000 clones listed, approximately 82% were seen once; the top ten hold roughly 9.7%. Material: PBMCs. This sequence joins TRBV15 and TRBJ1-5; 7 bases are a match to TRBD1. The source is a woman in her fifties or sixties in good health and CMV-seropositive. In DNA form, the CDR3 reads TGTGCCACCAGCAAGCCCCCGGGACAGTCAACGGAGCCCCAGCATTTT. Protein: CATSKPPGQSTEPQHF.